What follows describes a single T cell receptor (beta chain). In the original workflow: Amplification with reference gene primers provided the estimates of nucleated cell counts. Generated by immunoSEQ multiplex PCR, the TCRdb table keeps only in-frame clones and is missing some. V and J calls and clone size are copied from that table; D and trimming were computed from the DNA. The data hold tens of thousands of clones, with 82% observed a single time. This sample stems from a study of blood T cell repertoires in COVID-19. Overall study: In each case, the material was cDNA or gDNA derived from T cells, B-cell-depleted T cells, or PBMCs.

The CDR3 totals 14 residues. Germline V gives CDR1 SGHTA, CDR2 FQGNSA. Trimming took 3 bases from V and 3 from J, leaving 9 bases between them. This clonotype originated in a human donor in a cohort sampled during active COVID-19. This chain joins TRBV7-2 and TRBJ1-3; no clear D gene. The specimen was peripheral blood. DNA of the CDR3: TGTGCCAGCAGCTTGGAGTTCGGTGGAAACACCATATATTTT. As protein: CASSLEFGGNTIYF.